This TCR beta chain was recovered during a study of shared clonotypes between healthy human individuals. Naive CD8 cells lacked CD45RO and underwent positive selection for CCR7, leaving out terminally differentiated effector memory CD45RA+ cells. Study-level findings and limits: The generation probabilities recorded for non-shared clonotypes fell below those of clonotypes shared by all four donors.

TCRdb keeps only in-frame clones here, not all; method: immunoSEQ multiplex PCR. The sample holds approximately 2,200,000 clones, roughly 91% seen once. Germline V gives CDR1 LNHDA, CDR2 SQIVND (reference sequence). J lost 7 bases, V lost 1 base, and 6 bases had no gene match. The CDR3 is made up of 15 amino acids. Worth noting for this clone: Its antigen is not known.

This rearrangement joins TRBV19 to TRBJ2-1; TRBD2 matches at 8 bases. The sequenced sample was naive CD8+ T cells from PBMCs. This clonotype was obtained from a man between 18 and 29 years old in good health. Some clones in this sample may be carry-over from other donors' samples. CDR3 in amino acids: CASSIVGLAGNEQFF. For the CDR3, the DNA is TGTGCCAGTAGTATAGTCGGGCTAGCGGGTAATGAGCAGTTCTTC.